Shown below are 7 T cell receptor beta chains from a single sample sequenced in a study of blood T cell repertoires in COVID-19. TCRdb's copy holds only in-frame clones and misses some; the assay was immunoSEQ multiplex PCR. The sample lists 290,000 or so clones; about four fifths were seen once. Specimen: PBMCs or T cells enriched from blood (not recorded which). These receptor sequences come from a man in his forties who had been exposed to COVID-19.

This chain connects TRBV18 to TRBJ2-7; D call uncertain. The V gene's germline CDR1 is KGHSH and CDR2 LQKENI. V lost 3 bases and J lost 0, with 15 bases in between. The CDR3 runs to 16 residues. The CDR3 loop is CASSPTQTLSSYEQYF. In DNA, the CDR3 is TGTGCCAGCTCACCTACTCAGACTCTCAGCTCCTACGAGCAGTACTTC.

The table lists this clone with a few counts. The chain employs TRBV30 and TRBJ2-3; the D gene is possibly TRBD2 (6 bases). The V gene's germline CDR1 is GTSNPN and CDR2 SVGIG (reference sequence). CDR3 length: 17 residues. V was cut by 3 bases and J by 2 bases, with 21 bases left in between. For the CDR3, the DNA is TGTGCCTGGAGCCCCGGTACCTGGAGCGGGCACACAGATACGCAGTATTTT. This sequence encodes CAWSPGTWSGHTDTQYF.

This clone occurred many times. This chain joins TRBV2 and TRBJ1-3; maybe TRBD1 (6 bases). Trimming removed 10 bases at V and 8 bases at J, with 24 bases between. Germline loops: CDR1 SNHLY, CDR2 FYNNEI. The CDR3 covers 15 residues. CDR3 amino acids: CAILQGLRSRDTIYF. The CDR3 region has the DNA TGTGCCATCTTACAGGGTCTACGTTCACGGGACACCATATATTTT.

This clone was counted only a few times. The J gene is TRBJ1-1, the V gene TRBV9; D uncertain. Germline CDR1 is SGDLS and CDR2 is YYNGEE. CDR3 length: 13 amino acids. V gave up 3 bases and J gave up 11 bases, with 17 bases separating them. CDR3 protein: CASSGDWESGAFF. For the CDR3, the DNA is TGTGCCAGCAGCGGTGATTGGGAAAGCGGGGCTTTCTTT.

This sequence joins TRBV24-1 and TRBJ2-1; D ambiguous. Germline V gene data show CDR1 as KGHDR and CDR2 as SFDVKD. This CDR3 region has 12 residues. Trimming left V 5 bases short and J 2 bases short, with 3 bases between. The CDR3 is CATSGTYNEQFF. CDR3 sequence (DNA): TGTGCCACCAGTGGTACCTACAATGAGCAGTTCTTC.

The rearrangement joins TRBV9 to TRBJ2-4; a possible D gene is TRBD1 (6 bases). In germline, CDR1 is SGDLS, CDR2 YYNGEE. The CDR3 length is 14 residues. V shed 4 bases and J shed 10 bases, with 18 bases lying between them. The CDR3 spells CASSSASRGSIQYF. CDR3 bases: TGTGCCAGCAGCTCCGCAAGTAGGGGGAGTATTCAGTACTTC.

The rearrangement joins TRBV5-1 to TRBJ2-1; 7 bases line up with TRBD2. Germline lookup yields CDR1 SGHRS and CDR2 YFSETQ. With V trimmed by 0 bases and J by 9 bases, 6 bases remained unmatched. The CDR3 is made up of 14 amino acids. The CDR3 DNA follows: TGCGCCAGCAGCTTGGCTGGGCGGGAGATTGAGCAGTTCTTC. As protein: CASSLAGREIEQFF.